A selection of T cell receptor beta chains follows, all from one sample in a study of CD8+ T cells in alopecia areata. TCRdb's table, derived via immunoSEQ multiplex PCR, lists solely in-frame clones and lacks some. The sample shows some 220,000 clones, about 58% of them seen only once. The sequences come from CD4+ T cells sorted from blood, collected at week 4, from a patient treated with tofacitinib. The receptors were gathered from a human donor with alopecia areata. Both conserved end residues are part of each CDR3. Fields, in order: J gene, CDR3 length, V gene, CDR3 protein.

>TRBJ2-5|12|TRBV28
CASTAWQETQYF
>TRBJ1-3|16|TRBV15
CATSRRQTLGGNTIYF
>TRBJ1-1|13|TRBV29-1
CSVEGEGAVEAFF
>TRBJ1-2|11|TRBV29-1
CSVGSLYGYTF
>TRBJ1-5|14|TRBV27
CASSSNFVNQPQHF
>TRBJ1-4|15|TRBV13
CASSARGGGKEKLFF
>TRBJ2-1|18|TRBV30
CAWSVNLGAASSYNEQFF
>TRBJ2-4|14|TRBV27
CASSLTPQVDIQYF
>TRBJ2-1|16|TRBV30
CAWSVGGGVGSNEQFF
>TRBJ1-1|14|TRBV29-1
CSVDAIGMNTEAFF
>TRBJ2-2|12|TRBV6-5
CASSRDTGELFF
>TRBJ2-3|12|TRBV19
CASSRRLDTQYF
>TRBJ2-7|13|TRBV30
CAWGQGAIYEQYF
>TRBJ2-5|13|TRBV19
CASSMGLAETQYF
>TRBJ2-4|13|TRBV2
CASMRQLGDIQYF
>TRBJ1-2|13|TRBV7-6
CASSEQGWDGYTF